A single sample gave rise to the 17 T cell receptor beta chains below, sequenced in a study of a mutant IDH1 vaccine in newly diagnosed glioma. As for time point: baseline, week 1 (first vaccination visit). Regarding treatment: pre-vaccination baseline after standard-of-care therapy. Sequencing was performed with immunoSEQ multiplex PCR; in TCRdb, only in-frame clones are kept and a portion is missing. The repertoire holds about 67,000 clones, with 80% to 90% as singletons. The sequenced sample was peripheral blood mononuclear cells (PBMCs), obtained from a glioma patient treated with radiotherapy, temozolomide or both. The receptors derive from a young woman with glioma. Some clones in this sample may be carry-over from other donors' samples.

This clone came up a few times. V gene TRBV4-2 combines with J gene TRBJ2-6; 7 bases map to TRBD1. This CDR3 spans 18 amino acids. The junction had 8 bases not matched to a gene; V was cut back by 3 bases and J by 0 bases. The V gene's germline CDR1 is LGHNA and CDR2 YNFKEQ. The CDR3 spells CASSQSNRGNSGANVLTF. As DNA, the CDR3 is TGTGCCAGCAGCCAGTCTAACAGGGGCAACTCTGGGGCCAACGTCCTGACTTTC.

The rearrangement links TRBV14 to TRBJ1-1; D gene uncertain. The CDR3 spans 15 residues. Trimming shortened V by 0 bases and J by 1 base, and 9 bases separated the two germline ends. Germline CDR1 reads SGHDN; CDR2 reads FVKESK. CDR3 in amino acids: CASSQDIGSNTEAFF. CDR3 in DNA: TGTGCCAGCAGCCAAGACATAGGTTCGAACACTGAAGCTTTCTTT.

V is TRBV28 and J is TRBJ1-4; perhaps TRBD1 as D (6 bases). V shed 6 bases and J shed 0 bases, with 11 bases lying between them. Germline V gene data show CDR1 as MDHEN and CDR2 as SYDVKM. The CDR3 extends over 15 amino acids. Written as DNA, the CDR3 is TGTGCCAGCAGGACTGGGGGCGCAACTAATGAAAAACTGTTTTTT. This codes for CASRTGGATNEKLFF.

The CDR3 protein is CASSEDRVQGYTF. In DNA, the CDR3 is TGCGCCAGCAGTGAAGACAGGGTGCAGGGCTACACCTTC. J is TRBJ1-2 and V is TRBV10-2; TRBD1 aligns across 7 bases. The CDR3 runs to 13 residues. Germline V gene data show CDR1 as WSHSY and CDR2 as SAAADI. The V segment lost 3 bases and the J segment 8 bases; nucleotides outside the gene matches: 6.

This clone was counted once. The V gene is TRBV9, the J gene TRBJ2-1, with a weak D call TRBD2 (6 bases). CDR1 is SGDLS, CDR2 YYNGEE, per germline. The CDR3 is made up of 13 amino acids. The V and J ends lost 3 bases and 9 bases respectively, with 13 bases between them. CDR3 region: CASSGGLATEQFF. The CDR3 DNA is TGTGCCAGCAGCGGGGGACTGGCGACTGAGCAGTTCTTC.

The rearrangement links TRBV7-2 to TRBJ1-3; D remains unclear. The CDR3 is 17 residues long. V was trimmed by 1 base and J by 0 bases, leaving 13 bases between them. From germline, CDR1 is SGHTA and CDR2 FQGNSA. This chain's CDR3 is CASSLVGGVSSGNTIYF. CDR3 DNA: TGTGCCAGCAGCTTAGTGGGTGGCGTGAGCTCTGGAAACACCATATATTTT.

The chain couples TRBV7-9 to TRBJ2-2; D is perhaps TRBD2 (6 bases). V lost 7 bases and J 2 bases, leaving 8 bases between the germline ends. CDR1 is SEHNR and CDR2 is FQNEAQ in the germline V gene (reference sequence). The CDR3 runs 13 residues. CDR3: CASKEGNTGELFF. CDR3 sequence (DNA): TGTGCCAGCAAGGAGGGTAACACCGGGGAGCTGTTTTTT.

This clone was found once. The CDR3 nucleotides are TGTGCCAGCAGTCAGGGGGGGCTTCCCCGCGAGCAGTACTTC. It codes for CASSQGGLPREQYF. This chain joins TRBV6-6 and TRBJ2-7; D might be TRBD1 or TRBD2, each matching 7 bases. Germline V lookup: CDR1 MNHNY, CDR2 SVGAGI (reference sequence). The V end was cut by 5 bases, the J end by 6 bases, with 17 bases between. This CDR3 comprises 14 residues.

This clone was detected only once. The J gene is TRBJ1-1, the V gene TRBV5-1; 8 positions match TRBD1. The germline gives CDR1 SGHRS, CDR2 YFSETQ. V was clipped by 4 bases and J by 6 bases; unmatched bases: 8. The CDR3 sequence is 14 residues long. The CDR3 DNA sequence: TGCGCCAGCAGCATGGGACAGGTCAGAGCTGAAGCTTTCTTT. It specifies CASSMGQVRAEAFF.

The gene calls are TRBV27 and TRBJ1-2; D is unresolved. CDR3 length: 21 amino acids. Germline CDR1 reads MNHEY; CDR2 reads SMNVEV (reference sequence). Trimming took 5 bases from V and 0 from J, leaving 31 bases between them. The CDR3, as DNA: TGTGCCAGCAGTCATATCCCTCTCCGGCGGCGGGAACTCCCCACTAACTATGGCTACACCTTC. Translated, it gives CASSHIPLRRRELPTNYGYTF.

CDR3 bases: TGTGCCAGCAGTGAGAGTCAGGGGGCCACCTACGAGCAGTACTTC. Residues: CASSESQGATYEQYF. The J gene is TRBJ2-7, the V gene TRBV6-1; 8 bases fit TRBD1. V was pared by 3 bases and J by 2 bases, with 6 bases of the junction left unmatched. Germline CDR1 is MNHNS and CDR2 is SASEGT. This CDR3 spans 15 amino acids.

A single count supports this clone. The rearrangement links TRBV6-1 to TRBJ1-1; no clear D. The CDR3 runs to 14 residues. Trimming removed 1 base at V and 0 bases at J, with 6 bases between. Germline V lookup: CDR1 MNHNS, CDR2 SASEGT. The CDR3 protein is CASSEGTVNTEAFF. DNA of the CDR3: TGTGCCAGCAGTGAAGGGACGGTGAACACTGAAGCTTTCTTT.

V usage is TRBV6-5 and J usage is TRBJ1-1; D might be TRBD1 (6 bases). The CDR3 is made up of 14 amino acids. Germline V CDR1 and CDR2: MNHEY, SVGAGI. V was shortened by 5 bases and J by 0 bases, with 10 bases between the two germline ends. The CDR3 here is CASSQGLMNTEAFF. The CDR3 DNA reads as TGTGCCAGCAGTCAGGGGCTGATGAACACTGAAGCTTTCTTT.

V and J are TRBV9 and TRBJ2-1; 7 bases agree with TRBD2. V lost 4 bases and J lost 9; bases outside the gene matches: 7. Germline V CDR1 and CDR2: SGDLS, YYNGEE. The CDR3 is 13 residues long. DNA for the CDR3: TGTGCCAGCAGCTCCACTAGCGTGAGTGAGCAGTTCTTC. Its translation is CASSSTSVSEQFF. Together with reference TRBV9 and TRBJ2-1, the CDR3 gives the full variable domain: DSGVTQTPKHLITATGQRVTLRCSPRSGDLSVYWYQQSLDQGLQFLIQYYNGEERAKGNILERFSAQQFPDLHSELNLSSLELGDSALYFCASSSTSVSEQFFGPGTRLTVL.

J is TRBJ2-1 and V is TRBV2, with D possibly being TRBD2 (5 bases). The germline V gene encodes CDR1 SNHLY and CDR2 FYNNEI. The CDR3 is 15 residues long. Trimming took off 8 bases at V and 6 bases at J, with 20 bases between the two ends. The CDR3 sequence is CASAERWEIGNEQFF. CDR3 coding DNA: TGTGCCAGCGCCGAGCGGTGGGAGATCGGCAATGAGCAGTTCTTC.

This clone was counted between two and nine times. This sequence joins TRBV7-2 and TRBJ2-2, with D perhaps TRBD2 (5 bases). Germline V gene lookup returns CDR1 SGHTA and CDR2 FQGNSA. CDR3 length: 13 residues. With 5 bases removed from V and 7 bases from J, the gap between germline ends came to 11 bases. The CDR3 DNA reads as TGTGCCAGCAGCCTCCGAGGGAGCGGGGAGCTGTTTTTT. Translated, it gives CASSLRGSGELFF. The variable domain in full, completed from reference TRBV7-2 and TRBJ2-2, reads GAGVSQSPSNKVTEKGKDVELRCDPISGHTALYWYRQSLGQGLEFLIYFQGNSAPDKSGLPSDRFSAERTGGSVSTLTIQRTQQEDSAVYLCASSLRGSGELFFGEGSRLTVL.

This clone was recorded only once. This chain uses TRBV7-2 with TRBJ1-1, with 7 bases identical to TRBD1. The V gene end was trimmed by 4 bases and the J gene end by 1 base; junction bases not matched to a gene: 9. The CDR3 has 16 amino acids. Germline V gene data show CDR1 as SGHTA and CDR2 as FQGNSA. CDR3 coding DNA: TGTGCCAGCAGCTGGCAAGGGACAGTTGCGAACACTGAAGCTTTCTTT. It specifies CASSWQGTVANTEAFF.